The clone carrying this T cell receptor beta chain has only a few counts. Its specificity is unknown. The CDR3 extends over 18 amino acids. The germline V gene encodes CDR1 SGHVS and CDR2 FQNEAQ. Trimming took 7 bases from V and 7 from J; bases not matched to a gene: 20. This entry belongs to a study of CD8+ T cells in alopecia areata. Study summary: Treated patients took oral tofacitinib at 5 to 10 mg twice daily.

It was cDNA, reverse transcribed from extracted RNA, that served as the sequencing template. Repertoires were generated with immunoSEQ multiplex PCR, while TCRdb's copy carries only in-frame clones and drops some. The data contain more than 200,000 clones, around two thirds of them singletons. Patients with alopecia areata provided lesional scalp punch biopsies as well as peripheral blood. Study-level findings and limits: It was lesional scalp, especially alopecia totalis/universalis, that showed higher clonality than normal scalp. Researchers reported that TCR sharing among patients proved less clear than in mice, possibly HLA-linked.

The gene calls are TRBV7-8 and TRBJ2-5; 11 positions match TRBD2. The sequencing here drew on CD4+ T cells sorted from blood, taken at week 0. The receptor was isolated from a human donor with alopecia areata. The CDR3 DNA follows: TGTGCCAGCAAGCGAGCTTCGGGACTAGCGGACCCTTCGGGGACCCAGTACTTC. It encodes CASKRASGLADPSGTQYF.